Given below is one T cell receptor beta chain in context. The antigen is not known. Trimming took off 4 bases at V and 6 bases at J, with 13 bases between the two ends. Germline V gene sequence: CDR1 ENHRY, CDR2 SYGVKD. The CDR3 is 13 amino acids. The authors made TCR beta cDNA from approximately 490 ng total RNA with a constant-region primer. For TCR beta, libraries were produced by three nested multiplex PCR rounds using slightly modified ARM-PCR. In the first two PCR rounds, TRBV1-TRBV30 forward primers were paired with a C-beta reverse primer, and each round lasted around 10 cycles. MiXCR, run by TCRdb on the multiplex PCR reads, gives a single entry per CDR3 protein. The repertoire has approximately 110,000 distinct CDR3 sequences, 55% to 75% of them found once; the top ten carry around 9%. This sample was taken from a study of tumor-infiltrating lymphocytes in primary liver carcinoma. Study-wide context: Both sexes were represented among patients, who were 30 to 69 years old. Measuring roughly 4 to 10 cm across, the tumors were staged as T1-T3 N0M0.

Overall study results and limits: Top clones occupying all five tumor regions numbered only about 8-24%.

Without any cell sorting, about 19-31 mg of bulk tissue yielded co-extracted RNA and DNA. The specimen sequenced was liver tumor tissue from sampling region 1. Subset noted: tumor region T1, superior pole. The rearrangement uses TRBV10-3 and TRBJ2-7; D gene ambiguous. The clonotype originates from a woman aged 55-69 years with primary liver carcinoma and hepatitis B virus infection. The CDR3 spells CAISVEPPGEQYF. The CDR3 DNA reads TGTGCCATCAGTGTTGAACCCCCGGGCGAGCAGTACTTC.